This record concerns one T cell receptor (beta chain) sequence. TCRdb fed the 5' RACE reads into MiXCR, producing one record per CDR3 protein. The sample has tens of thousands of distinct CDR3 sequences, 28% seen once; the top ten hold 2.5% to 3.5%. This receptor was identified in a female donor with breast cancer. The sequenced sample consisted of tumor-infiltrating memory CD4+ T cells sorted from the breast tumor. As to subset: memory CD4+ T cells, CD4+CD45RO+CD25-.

CDR3 bases: TGCGCCAGCAGCAGGACTAGCGAAACAGATACGCAGTATTTT. Amino acids: CASSRTSETDTQYF. The rearrangement links TRBV5-1 to TRBJ2-3; 9 bases fit TRBD2. V gave up 4 bases and J gave up 3 bases; unmatched junction bases: 3. Germline V CDR1 and CDR2: SGHRS, YFSETQ. This CDR3 spans 14 amino acids.